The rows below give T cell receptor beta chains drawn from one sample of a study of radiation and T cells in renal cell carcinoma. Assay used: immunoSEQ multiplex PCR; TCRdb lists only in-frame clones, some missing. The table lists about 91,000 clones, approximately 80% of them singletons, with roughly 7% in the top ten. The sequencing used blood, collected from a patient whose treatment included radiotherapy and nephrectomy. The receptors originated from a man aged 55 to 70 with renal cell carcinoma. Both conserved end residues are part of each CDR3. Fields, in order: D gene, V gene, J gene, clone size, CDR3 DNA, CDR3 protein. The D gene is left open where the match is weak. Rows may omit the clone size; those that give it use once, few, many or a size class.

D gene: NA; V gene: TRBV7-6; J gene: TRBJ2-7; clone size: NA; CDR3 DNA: TGTGCCAGCAGCCTCCAGACCAACTACGAGCAGTACTTC; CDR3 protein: CASSLQTNYEQYF
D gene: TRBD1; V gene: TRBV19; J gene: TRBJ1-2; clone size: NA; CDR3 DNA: TGTGCCAGTAGTGCGGGACAGGGATCCTATGGCTACACCTTC; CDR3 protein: CASSAGQGSYGYTF
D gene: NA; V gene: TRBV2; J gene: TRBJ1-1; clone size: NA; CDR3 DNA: TGTGCCAGCATACCTGGGGACACTGAAGCTTTCTTT; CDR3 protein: CASIPGDTEAFF
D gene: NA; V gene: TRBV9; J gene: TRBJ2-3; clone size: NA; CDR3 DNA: TGTGCCAGCAGCGTTGGCCAGGGTAGGTTAGATACGCAGTATTTT; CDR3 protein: CASSVGQGRLDTQYF
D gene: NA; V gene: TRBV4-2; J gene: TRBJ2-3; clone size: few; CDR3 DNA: TGTGCCAGCAGCCCCCGGTCCGGCGGGTACCCTGATACGCAGTATTTT; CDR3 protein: CASSPRSGGYPDTQYF
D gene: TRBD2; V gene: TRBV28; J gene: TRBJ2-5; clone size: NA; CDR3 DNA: TGTGCCAGCAGTTTTAGCGCGGGGGAGCTATACCAAGAGACCCAGTACTTC; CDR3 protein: CASSFSAGELYQETQYF
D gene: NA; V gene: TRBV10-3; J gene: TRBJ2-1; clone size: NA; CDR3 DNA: TGTGCCATCAGTGATACCTTCGGGAACAGGGAGGTGAATGAGCAGTTCTTC; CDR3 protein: CAISDTFGNREVNEQFF
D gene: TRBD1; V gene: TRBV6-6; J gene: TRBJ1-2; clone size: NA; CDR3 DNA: TGTGCCAGCAGCCGTGGGACAGGGGAATATGGCTACACCTTC; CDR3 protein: CASSRGTGEYGYTF
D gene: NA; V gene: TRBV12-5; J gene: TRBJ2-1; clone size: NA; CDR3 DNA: TGTGCTAGTGGCCAAGGACGGTGGGGGACTCACAATGAGCAGTTCTTC; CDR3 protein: CASGQGRWGTHNEQFF
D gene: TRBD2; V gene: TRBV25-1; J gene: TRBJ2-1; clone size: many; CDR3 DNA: TGTGCCAGCAGTGGGGGCGGGAGGGAATATGAGCAGTTCTTC; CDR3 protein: CASSGGGREYEQFF
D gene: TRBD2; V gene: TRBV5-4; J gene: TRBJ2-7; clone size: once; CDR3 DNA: TGTGCCAGCAGCCCCCCCGGACTAGCGGGTGTCAACGAGCAGTACTTC; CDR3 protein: CASSPPGLAGVNEQYF
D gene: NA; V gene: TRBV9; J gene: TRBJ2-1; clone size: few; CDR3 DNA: TGTGCCAGCAGCGGACAGGGGACTAGCCGGAGGAATGAGCAGTTCTTC; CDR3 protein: CASSGQGTSRRNEQFF
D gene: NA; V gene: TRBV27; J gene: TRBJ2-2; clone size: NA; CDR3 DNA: TGTGCCAGCAGTTTCTTGGGGGCTGTCGGGGAGCTGTTTTTT; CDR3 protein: CASSFLGAVGELFF
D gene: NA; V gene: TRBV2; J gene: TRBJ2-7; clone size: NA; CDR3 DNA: TGTGCCAGCAGTGAGGTAGACGGGACCTACGAGCAGTACTTC; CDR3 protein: CASSEVDGTYEQYF
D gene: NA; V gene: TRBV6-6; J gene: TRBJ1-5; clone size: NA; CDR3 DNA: TGTGCCAGCAGTTACTCTATAACGGGTCAGCCCCAGCATTTT; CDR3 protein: CASSYSITGQPQHF
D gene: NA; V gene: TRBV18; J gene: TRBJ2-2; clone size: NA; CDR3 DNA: TGTGCCAGCTCCTGGGACACCGGGGAGCTGTTTTTT; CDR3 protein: CASSWDTGELFF
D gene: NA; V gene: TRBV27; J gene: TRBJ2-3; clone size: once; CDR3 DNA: TGTGCCAGCAGTCCCATGGAGGTGCGGGGGCCAGTGTCAGATACGCAGTATTTT; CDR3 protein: CASSPMEVRGPVSDTQYF
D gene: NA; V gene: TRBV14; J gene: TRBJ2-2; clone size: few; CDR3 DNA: TGTGCCAGTAGCGAGGGACGATACACCGGGGAGCTGTTTTTT; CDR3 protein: CASSEGRYTGELFF
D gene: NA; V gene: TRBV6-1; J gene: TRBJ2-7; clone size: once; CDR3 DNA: TGTGCCAGCAGCTCCACCGGGTTCACCTACGAGCAGTACTTC; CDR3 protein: CASSSTGFTYEQYF
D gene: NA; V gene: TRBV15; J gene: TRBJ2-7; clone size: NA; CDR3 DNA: TGTGCCACCAGCAGAGGGTTAGTTGGGAGTAACTACGAGCAGTACTTC; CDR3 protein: CATSRGLVGSNYEQYF
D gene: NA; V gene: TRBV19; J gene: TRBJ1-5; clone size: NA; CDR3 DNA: TGTGCCAGTAGCCCGCCGGAGGACCTCGATATAGGACCCCAGCATTTT; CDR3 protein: CASSPPEDLDIGPQHF
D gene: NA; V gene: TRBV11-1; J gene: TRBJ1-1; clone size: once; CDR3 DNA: TGTGCCAGCAGCCCGCGAGAAGGCACTGAAGCTTTCTTT; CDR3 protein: CASSPREGTEAFF
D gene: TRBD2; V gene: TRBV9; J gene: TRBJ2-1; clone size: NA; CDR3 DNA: TGTGCCAGCAGCGTAGTGAGGGAGGGCCTGACTGAGCAGTTCTTC; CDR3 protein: CASSVVREGLTEQFF
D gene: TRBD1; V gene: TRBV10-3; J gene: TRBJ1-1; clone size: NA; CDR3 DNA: TGTGCCATCACCAGGGACAGGGACACTGAAGCTTTCTTT; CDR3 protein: CAITRDRDTEAFF
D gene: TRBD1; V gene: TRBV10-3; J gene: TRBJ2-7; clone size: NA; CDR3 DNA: TGTGCCATCAGGGACCCGGGACAGGGAGCCTACGAGCAGTACTTC; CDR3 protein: CAIRDPGQGAYEQYF
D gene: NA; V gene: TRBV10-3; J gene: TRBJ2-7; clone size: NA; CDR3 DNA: TGTGCCATCAGTGAGTCCCTAGGGGGAGCGGGGGAGCAGTACTTC; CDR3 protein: CAISESLGGAGEQYF
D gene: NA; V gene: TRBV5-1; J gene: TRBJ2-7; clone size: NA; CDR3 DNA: TGCGCCAGCAGCGGCGGGTCCGTGACGAACTACGAGCAGTACTTC; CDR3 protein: CASSGGSVTNYEQYF
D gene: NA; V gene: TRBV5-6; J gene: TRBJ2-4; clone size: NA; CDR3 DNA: TGTGCCAGCAGTACTGGTAGGCTAGACGGGGACATTCAGTACTTC; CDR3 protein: CASSTGRLDGDIQYF
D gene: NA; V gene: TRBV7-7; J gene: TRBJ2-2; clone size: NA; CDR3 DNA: TGTGCCAGCAGCTTAGCCCCGGGACCGAACACCGGGGAGCTGTTTTTT; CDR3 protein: CASSLAPGPNTGELFF
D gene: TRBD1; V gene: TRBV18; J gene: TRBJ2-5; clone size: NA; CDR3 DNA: TGTGCCAGCTCACCATCCATGGGACAGGGTTCGGGCCAGTACTTC; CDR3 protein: CASSPSMGQGSGQYF
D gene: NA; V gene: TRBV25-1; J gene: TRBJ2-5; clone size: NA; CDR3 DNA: TGTGCCAGTAGGGGAGAGGGACCGGTGGAGACCCAGTACTTC; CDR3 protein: CASRGEGPVETQYF
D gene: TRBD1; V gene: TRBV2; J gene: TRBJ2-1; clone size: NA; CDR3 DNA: TGTGCCAGCAGTGATTGGACAGGGGGGGTCGATGAGCAGTTCTTC; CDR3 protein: CASSDWTGGVDEQFF
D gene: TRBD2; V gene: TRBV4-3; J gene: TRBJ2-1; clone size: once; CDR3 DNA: TGCGCCAGCAGCCAAGAACCTCGGACTAGCCAGTTCTTC; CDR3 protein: CASSQEPRTSQFF
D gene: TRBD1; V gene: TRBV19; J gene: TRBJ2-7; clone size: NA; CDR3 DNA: TGTGCCAGTAGTATCCCGGGACAGTACAACGAGCAGTACTTC; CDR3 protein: CASSIPGQYNEQYF
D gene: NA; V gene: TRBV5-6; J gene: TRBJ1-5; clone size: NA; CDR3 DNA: TGTGCCAGCAGCTGGGGGTTGGGCAATCAGCCCCAGCATTTT; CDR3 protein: CASSWGLGNQPQHF
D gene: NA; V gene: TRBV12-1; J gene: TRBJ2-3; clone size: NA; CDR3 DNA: TGTGCCAGCAGCTTCTTCGATCTAGCGGGTTGCACAGATACGCAGTATTTT; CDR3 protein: CASSFFDLAGCTDTQYF
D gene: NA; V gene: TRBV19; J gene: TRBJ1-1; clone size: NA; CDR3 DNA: TGTGCCAGTAGTATAGGGGGACTTCCGAACACTGAAGCTTTCTTT; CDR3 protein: CASSIGGLPNTEAFF
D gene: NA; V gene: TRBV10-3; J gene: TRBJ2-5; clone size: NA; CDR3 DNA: TGTGCCATCAGTGAAGGACGCAGGGCAGTAGAGACCCAGTACTTC; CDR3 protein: CAISEGRRAVETQYF
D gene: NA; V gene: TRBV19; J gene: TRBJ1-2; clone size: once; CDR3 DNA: TGTGCCAGTAGAAATTGGGAGTATGGCTACACCTTC; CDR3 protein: CASRNWEYGYTF
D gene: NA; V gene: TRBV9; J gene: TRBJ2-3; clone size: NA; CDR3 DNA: TGTGCCAGCAGCGTAGGGACGTCGGATACGCAGTATTTT; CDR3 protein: CASSVGTSDTQYF
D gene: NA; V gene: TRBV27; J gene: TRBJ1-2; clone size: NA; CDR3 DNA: TGTGCCAGCAGCATCCTCGGGACCCCTCACCGAATCGGCTACACCTTC; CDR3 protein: CASSILGTPHRIGYTF
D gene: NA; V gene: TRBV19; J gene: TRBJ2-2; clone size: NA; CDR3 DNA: TGTGCCAGTAGTATAAAGGGGATCGGGGAGCTGTTTTTT; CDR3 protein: CASSIKGIGELFF
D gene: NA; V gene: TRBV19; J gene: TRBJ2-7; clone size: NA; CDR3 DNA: TGTGCCAGTAGTCAAGGGAGGTACTACGAGCAGTACTTC; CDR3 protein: CASSQGRYYEQYF
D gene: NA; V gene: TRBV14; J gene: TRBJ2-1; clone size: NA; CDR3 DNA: TGTGCCAGCAGCCAAGATTCCCTAGCGGAGCAGTTCTTC; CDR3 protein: CASSQDSLAEQFF
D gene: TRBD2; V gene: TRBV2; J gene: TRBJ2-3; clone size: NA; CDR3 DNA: TGTGCCAGCAGACGGGGGCTAGCGGGACCAGATACGCAGTATTTT; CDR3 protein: CASRRGLAGPDTQYF
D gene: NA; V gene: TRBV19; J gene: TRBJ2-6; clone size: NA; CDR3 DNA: TGTGCCAGTAGGGCTGGGGCCAACGTCCTGACTTTC; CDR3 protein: CASRAGANVLTF
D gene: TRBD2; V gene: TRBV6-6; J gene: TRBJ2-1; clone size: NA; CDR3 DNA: TGTGCCAGCAGTTATACTAGCGGGAGAGGTAATGAGCAGTTCTTC; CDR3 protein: CASSYTSGRGNEQFF
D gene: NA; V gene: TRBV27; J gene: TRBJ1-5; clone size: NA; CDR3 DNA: TGTGCCAGCAGTTCGTCCTTATATCAGCCCCAGCATTTT; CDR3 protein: CASSSSLYQPQHF
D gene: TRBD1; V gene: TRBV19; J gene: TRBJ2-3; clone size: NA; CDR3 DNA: TGTGCCAGTAGTCCCCGGGACAGGGAGACAGATACGCAGTATTTT; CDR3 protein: CASSPRDRETDTQYF
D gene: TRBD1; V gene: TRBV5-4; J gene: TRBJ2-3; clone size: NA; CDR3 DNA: TGTGCCAGCAGCCTCGGGACAGGACGGGATACGCAGTATTTT; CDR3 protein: CASSLGTGRDTQYF